One sample yielded the 21 T cell receptor beta chains listed below, sequenced in a study of shared clonotypes between healthy human individuals. Data came from immunoSEQ multiplex PCR; TCRdb stores just in-frame clones and leaves some out. The sample includes about 1.4 million clones, about 96% of them seen just once. Sequenced sample: naive CD4+ T cells sorted from blood. Subset noted: CD45RA+ positively selected. These receptors all stem from a man aged 25 to 40 in good health.

The gene calls are TRBV4-1 and TRBJ2-1; 11 bases map to TRBD2. V lost 0 bases, J lost 5 bases, and 15 bases stayed unmatched. Germline assignment: CDR1 MGHRA and CDR2 YSYEKL. The CDR3 loop spans 20 amino acids. Here the CDR3 DNA reads TGCGCCAGCAGCCAAGAGGGTTATAGCGGGAGGGCCCACCGCGACAATGAGCAGTTCTTC. As protein: CASSQEGYSGRAHRDNEQFF.

This chain's CDR3 is CAISGQGSNEKLFF. CDR3 in DNA: TGTGCCATCAGTGGTCAGGGGTCTAATGAAAAACTGTTTTTT. This chain uses TRBV10-3 with TRBJ1-4, with D possibly TRBD1 on 6 matching bases. V shed 4 bases and J shed 3 bases, with 9 bases lying between them. The CDR3 has 14 amino acids. The germline V gene encodes CDR1 ENHRY and CDR2 SYGVKD.

The CDR3 sequence: CASSFVSGRKYEQYF. CDR3 sequence (DNA): TGTGCCAGCAGTTTTGTTAGCGGGAGGAAATACGAGCAGTACTTC. The chain has TRBV28 and TRBJ2-7; 10 bases are a match to TRBD2. V trimming: 3 bases; J trimming: 4 bases; junction bases outside the gene matches: 6. The CDR3 length is 15 residues. Germline V gene data show CDR1 as MDHEN and CDR2 as SYDVKM.

The chain couples TRBV7-8 to TRBJ2-5, with D perhaps TRBD1 or TRBD2 (5 bases each). The J call may be faulty, since TRBJ2-7 better matches the DNA end. Per germline, CDR1 SGHVS and CDR2 FQNEAQ. This CDR3 is built from 16 residues. The CDR3, as DNA: TGTGCCAGCAGCTTAGAGGGGACGAGCTACACATACGAGCAGTACTTC. Translation gives CASSLEGTSYTYEQYF.

CDR3 DNA: TGCGCCAGCAAACCCGTGGGGGGGCGAGGACTAGCGGTTGCCTACGAGCAGTACTTC. Residues: CASKPVGGRGLAVAYEQYF. The V call is TRBV5-1, the J call TRBJ2-7; TRBD2 matches at 10 bases. This CDR3 is 19 amino acids long. V was pared by 6 bases and J by 2 bases, with 20 bases of the junction left unmatched. CDR1 SGHRS and CDR2 YFSETQ come from the germline V gene.

The CDR3 loop reads CASSLDQGVYYGYTF. The DNA for the CDR3 is TGCGCCAGCAGCTTGGATCAGGGGGTCTACTATGGCTACACCTTC. The chain uses TRBV5-1 and TRBJ1-2; TRBD1 matches at 7 bases. Germline V lookup: CDR1 SGHRS, CDR2 YFSETQ. The CDR3 has 15 residues. Trimming removed 0 bases from V and 3 bases from J; junction bases left unmatched: 5.

The DNA for the CDR3 is TGTGCCAGCAGCCCCTCGTCAGCCGGGGTCTACGAGCAGTACTTC. It codes for CASSPSSAGVYEQYF. V and J are TRBV5-6 and TRBJ2-7, with a possible D match to TRBD2 (5 bases). The V end was cut by 4 bases, the J end by 3 bases, with 17 bases between. The germline CDR1 and CDR2 sequences are SGHDT and YYEEEE. The CDR3 sequence is 15 residues long.

The chain employs TRBV19 and TRBJ2-7; 12 bases are a match to TRBD2. This CDR3 is built from 14 residues. The germline V gene encodes CDR1 LNHDA and CDR2 SQIVND (reference sequence). The J segment lost 6 bases and the V segment lost 5 bases, leaving 5 bases of the junction unmatched. The CDR3 loop reads CASSPTSGSSEQYF. CDR3 DNA: TGTGCCAGTAGTCCGACTAGCGGGAGTAGCGAGCAGTACTTC.

This clone was found once. This chain links TRBV6-1 with TRBJ2-6; no firm D call. The CDR3 runs to 15 residues. In germline, CDR1 is MNHNS, CDR2 SASEGT. Trimming cost V 2 bases and J 0 bases, with 5 bases left between them. This CDR3 reads CASSEQASGANVLTF. The CDR3 bases are TGTGCCAGCAGTGAACAGGCCTCTGGGGCCAACGTCCTGACTTTC.

V is TRBV6-6 and J is TRBJ1-2; D remains unclear. The CDR3 has 15 amino acids. The germline CDR1 and CDR2 sequences are MNHNY and SVGAGI (reference sequence). Trimming cost V 5 bases and J 2 bases, with 15 bases left between them. The CDR3 here is CASSEPAYQNYGYTF. The CDR3 DNA reads as TGTGCCAGCAGTGAGCCGGCGTACCAGAACTATGGCTACACCTTC.

The rearrangement uses TRBV5-5 and TRBJ1-5; 8 bases agree with TRBD1. The germline V gene encodes CDR1 SGHKS and CDR2 YYEKEE (reference sequence). There are 16 residues in the CDR3. V was pared by 4 bases and J by 1 base, with 7 bases of the junction left unmatched. CDR3 region: CASSPTTGVSNQPQHF. Written as DNA, the CDR3 is TGTGCCAGCAGCCCAACGACAGGGGTGAGCAATCAGCCCCAGCATTTT. Together with reference TRBV5-5 and TRBJ1-5, the CDR3 gives the full variable domain: DAGVTQSPTHLIKTRGQQVTLRCSPISGHKSVSWYQQVLGQGPQFIFQYYEKEERGRGNFPDRFSARQFPNYSSELNVNALLLGDSALYLCASSPTTGVSNQPQHFGDGTRLSIL.

Regarding this clone: Within the sample, other DNA sequences also encode this same CDR3. The CDR3 loop is CASSQGPLYEQYF. Here the CDR3 DNA reads TGCGCCAGCAGCCAAGGACCGCTCTACGAGCAGTACTTC. This chain joins TRBV4-3 and TRBJ2-7; D remains unclear. Looked up from germline, CDR1 is LGHNA and CDR2 is YSLEER. V gave up 1 base and J gave up 3 bases, with 7 bases separating them. CDR3 length: 13 amino acids.

The V gene is TRBV5-1, the J gene TRBJ2-5; possibly TRBD1 for D (6 bases). Looked up from germline, CDR1 is SGHRS and CDR2 is YFSETQ. V dropped 3 bases and J dropped 0 bases, with 9 bases sitting between them. This CDR3 has 14 residues. CDR3: CASSSGTHQETQYF. In DNA, the CDR3 is TGCGCCAGCAGCTCCGGGACACACCAAGAGACCCAGTACTTC.

This chain's CDR3 is CASSAYGESNQPQHF. The CDR3 nucleotides read TGTGCCAGCAGCGCTTACGGGGAGAGCAATCAGCCCCAGCATTTT. The rearrangement links TRBV4-2 to TRBJ1-5; D uncertain. The CDR3 sequence is 15 residues long. V lost 5 bases to trimming and J lost 1 base, with 12 bases between them. From germline, CDR1 is LGHNA and CDR2 YNFKEQ.

As for this clone: The same CDR3 is also encoded by other DNA sequences in this sample. The rearrangement uses TRBV5-1 and TRBJ2-1, with 8 bases identical to TRBD2. The CDR3 has 14 residues. V trimming: 0 bases; J trimming: 6 bases; junction bases outside the gene matches: 2. Germline V gene sequence: CDR1 SGHRS, CDR2 YFSETQ. CDR3 residues: CASSLVLAGNEQFF. CDR3 coding DNA: TGCGCCAGCAGCTTGGTCCTAGCGGGCAATGAGCAGTTCTTC.

The table lists this clone with a count of one. This chain joins TRBV9 and TRBJ1-2; no definite D call. The CDR3 is made up of 14 amino acids. With 0 bases removed from V and 6 bases from J, the gap between germline ends came to 12 bases. Germline V lookup: CDR1 SGDLS, CDR2 YYNGEE. The CDR3 is CASSVAANRDGYTF. The CDR3 coding sequence is TGTGCCAGCAGCGTAGCTGCAAATAGAGATGGCTACACCTTC. The whole variable domain, filled in from reference TRBV9 and TRBJ1-2, reads DSGVTQTPKHLITATGQRVTLRCSPRSGDLSVYWYQQSLDQGLQFLIQYYNGEERAKGNILERFSAQQFPDLHSELNLSSLELGDSALYFCASSVAANRDGYTFGSGTRLTVV.

This rearrangement joins TRBV6-1 to TRBJ1-5; the D is unclear. This CDR3 is 15 amino acids long. V was pared by 4 bases and J by 0 bases, with 10 bases between. Looked up from germline, CDR1 is MNHNS and CDR2 is SASEGT. CDR3 in amino acids: CASSGLSDSNQPQHF. The CDR3 nucleotides read TGTGCCAGCAGTGGACTCAGCGATAGCAATCAGCCCCAGCATTTT.

The J gene is TRBJ2-1, the V gene TRBV14; a weak D match, TRBD2 (6 bases). The CDR3 extends over 17 amino acids. The V and J ends lost 1 base and 4 bases respectively, with 17 bases between them. Germline V lookup: CDR1 SGHDN, CDR2 FVKESK. The CDR3 is CASSQAIAGRAYNEQFF. The CDR3 DNA sequence: TGTGCCAGCAGCCAAGCAATCGCGGGGCGGGCTTACAATGAGCAGTTCTTC.

The CDR3 loop reads CASSPKLADILVLEQYF. CDR3 in DNA: TGTGCCAGCAGCCCAAAACTAGCGGATATATTAGTTCTCGAGCAGTACTTC. The chain has TRBV14 and TRBJ2-7; 8 bases line up with TRBD2. Trimming at V came to 4 bases and at J to 6 bases, leaving 17 bases not matched to a gene. The CDR3 contains 17 residues. Germline V gene sequence: CDR1 SGHDN, CDR2 FVKESK.

The chain employs TRBV4-1 and TRBJ1-5; 8 bases map to TRBD1. Germline V gene sequence: CDR1 MGHRA, CDR2 YSYEKL. V trimming: 3 bases; J trimming: 6 bases; junction bases outside the gene matches: 4. CDR3 length: 14 amino acids. The CDR3 DNA reads as TGCGCCAGCAGCCACGGACAGGGAACTCAGCCCCAGCATTTT. Its protein is CASSHGQGTQPQHF.

CDR3 DNA: TGTGCCAGCAGTTCCCCGGGACCCGGCGGATTCAATCAGCCCCAGCATTTT. Translation: CASSSPGPGGFNQPQHF. This rearrangement joins TRBV28 to TRBJ1-5, with D possibly being TRBD1 (5 bases). Germline CDR1 reads MDHEN; CDR2 reads SYDVKM. V was shortened by 4 bases and J by 3 bases, with 19 bases between the two germline ends. The length of the CDR3 is 17 residues.